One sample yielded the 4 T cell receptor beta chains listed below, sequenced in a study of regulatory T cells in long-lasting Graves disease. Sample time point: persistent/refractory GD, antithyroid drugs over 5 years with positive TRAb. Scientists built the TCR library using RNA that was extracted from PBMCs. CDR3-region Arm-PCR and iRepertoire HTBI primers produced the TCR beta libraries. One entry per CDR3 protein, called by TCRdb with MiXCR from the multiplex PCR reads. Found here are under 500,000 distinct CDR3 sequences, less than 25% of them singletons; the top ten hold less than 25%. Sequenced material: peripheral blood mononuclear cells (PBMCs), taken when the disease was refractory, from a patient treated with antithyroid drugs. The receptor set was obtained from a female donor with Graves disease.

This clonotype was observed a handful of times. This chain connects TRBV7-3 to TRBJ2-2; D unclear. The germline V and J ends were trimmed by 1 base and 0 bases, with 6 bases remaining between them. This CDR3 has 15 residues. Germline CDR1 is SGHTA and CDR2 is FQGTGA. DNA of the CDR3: TGTGCCAGCAGCTTAATTGTCCCGAACACCGGGGAGCTGTTTTTT. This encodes CASSLIVPNTGELFF.

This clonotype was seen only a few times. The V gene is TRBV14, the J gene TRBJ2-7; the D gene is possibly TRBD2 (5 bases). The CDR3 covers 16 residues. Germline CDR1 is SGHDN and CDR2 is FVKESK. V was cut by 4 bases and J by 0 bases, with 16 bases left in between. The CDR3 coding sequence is TGTGCCAGCAGCCCCCGGGGATTTTTAAGCTCCTACGAGCAGTACTTC. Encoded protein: CASSPRGFLSSYEQYF.

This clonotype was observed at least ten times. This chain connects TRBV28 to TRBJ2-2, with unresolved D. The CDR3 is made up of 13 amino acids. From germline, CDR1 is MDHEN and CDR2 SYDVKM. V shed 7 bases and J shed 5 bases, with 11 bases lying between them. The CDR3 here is CASKVSYTGELFF. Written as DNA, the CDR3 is TGTGCCAGCAAAGTCAGCTATACCGGGGAGCTGTTTTTT. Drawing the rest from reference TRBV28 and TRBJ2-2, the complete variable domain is DVKVTQSSRYLVKRTGEKVFLECVQDMDHENMFWYRQDPGLGLRLIYFSYDVKMKEKGDIPEGYSVSREKKERFSLILESASTNQTSMYLCASKVSYTGELFFGEGSRLTVL.

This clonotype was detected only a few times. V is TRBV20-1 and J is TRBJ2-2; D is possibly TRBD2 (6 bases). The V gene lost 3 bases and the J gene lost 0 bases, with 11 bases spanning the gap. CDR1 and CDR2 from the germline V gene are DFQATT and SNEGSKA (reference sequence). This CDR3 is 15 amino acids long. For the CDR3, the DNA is TGCAGTGCTAGTCGCGGGGCGCCGAACACCGGGGAGCTGTTTTTT. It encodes CSASRGAPNTGELFF.